The present T cell receptor beta chain was sequenced within a study of T-cell memory formation after mild COVID-19. Overall study: Each donor largely had its own TCR clusters. Study conclusions and caveats: The authors left the SARS-CoV-2 specificity of second-wave clones peaking on day 37 unconfirmed. CD4/CD8 balance characterized clones contracting day 15 to 85, and CD4+ skew characterized later expanders.

With 0 bases clipped from V and 2 bases from J, the junction kept 6 bases outside the gene matches. CDR1 MNHEY and CDR2 SVGEGT come from the germline V gene. There are 17 residues in the CDR3. It was 5'RACE with constant-segment primers that produced the TCR alpha and TCR beta cDNA libraries, which carried sample barcodes and UMIs. A single record per CDR3 protein comes from TCRdb applying MiXCR to the 5' RACE reads. The sample contains 120,000 to 150,000 distinct CDR3 sequences, approximately 21% of which appear only once. On this clonotype itself: As yet, its antigen is unknown.

This receptor was obtained from an adult woman who had mild COVID-19 (a few samples of this study predate the infection). Cell type and time point are not known. This chain uses TRBV6-2 or TRBV6-3 with TRBJ2-2, with 7 bases identical to TRBD2. Sequencing was done on a sample of PBMCs or a T cell subset sorted from them (not recorded which). DNA of the CDR3: TGTGCCAGCAGTTACTCCGCACTAGCGAGTAACACCGGGGAGCTGTTTTTT. Translating gives CASSYSALASNTGELFF.